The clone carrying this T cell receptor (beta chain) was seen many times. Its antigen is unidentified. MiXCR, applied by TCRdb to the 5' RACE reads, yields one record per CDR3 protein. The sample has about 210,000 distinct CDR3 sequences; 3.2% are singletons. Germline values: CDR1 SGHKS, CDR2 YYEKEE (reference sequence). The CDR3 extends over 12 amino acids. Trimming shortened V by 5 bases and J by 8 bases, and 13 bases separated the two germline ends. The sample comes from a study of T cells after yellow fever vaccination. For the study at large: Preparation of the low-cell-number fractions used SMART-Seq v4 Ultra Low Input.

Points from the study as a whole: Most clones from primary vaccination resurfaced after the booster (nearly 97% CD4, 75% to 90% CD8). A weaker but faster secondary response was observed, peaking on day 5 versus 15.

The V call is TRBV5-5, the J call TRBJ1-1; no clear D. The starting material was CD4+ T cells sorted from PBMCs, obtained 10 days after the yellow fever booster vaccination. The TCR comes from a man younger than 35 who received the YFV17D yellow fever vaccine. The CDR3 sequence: CASSFAVTEAFF. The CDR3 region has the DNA TGTGCCAGCAGTTTCGCGGTGACGGAAGCTTTCTTT.